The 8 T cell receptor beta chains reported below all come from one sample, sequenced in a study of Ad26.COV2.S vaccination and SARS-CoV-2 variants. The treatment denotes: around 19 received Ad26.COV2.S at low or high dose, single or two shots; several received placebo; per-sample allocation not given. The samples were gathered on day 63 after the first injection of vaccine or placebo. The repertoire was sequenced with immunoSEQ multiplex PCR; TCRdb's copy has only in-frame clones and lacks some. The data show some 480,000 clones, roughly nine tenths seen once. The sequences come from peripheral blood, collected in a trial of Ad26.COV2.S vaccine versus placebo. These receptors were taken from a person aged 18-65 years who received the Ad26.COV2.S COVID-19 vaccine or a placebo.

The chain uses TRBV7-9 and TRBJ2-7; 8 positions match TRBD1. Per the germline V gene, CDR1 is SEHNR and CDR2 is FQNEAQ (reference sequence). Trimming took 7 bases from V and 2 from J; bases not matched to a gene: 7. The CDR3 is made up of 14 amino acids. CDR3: CASNPDRAPYEQYF. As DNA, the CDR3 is TGTGCCAGCAACCCGGACAGGGCCCCCTACGAGCAGTACTTC.

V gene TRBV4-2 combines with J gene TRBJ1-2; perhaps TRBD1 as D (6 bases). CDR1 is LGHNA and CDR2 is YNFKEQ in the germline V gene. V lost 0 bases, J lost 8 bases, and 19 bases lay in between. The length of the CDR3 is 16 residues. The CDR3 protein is CASSQELRTAFQGYTF. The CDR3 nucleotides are TGTGCCAGCAGCCAAGAACTAAGGACAGCCTTCCAAGGCTACACCTTC.

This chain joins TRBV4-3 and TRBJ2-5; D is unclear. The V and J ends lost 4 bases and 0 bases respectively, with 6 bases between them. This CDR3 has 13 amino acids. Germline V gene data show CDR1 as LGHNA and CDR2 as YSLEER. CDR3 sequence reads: CASSLRYQETQYF. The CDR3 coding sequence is TGCGCCAGCAGCCTCCGCTACCAAGAGACCCAGTACTTC.

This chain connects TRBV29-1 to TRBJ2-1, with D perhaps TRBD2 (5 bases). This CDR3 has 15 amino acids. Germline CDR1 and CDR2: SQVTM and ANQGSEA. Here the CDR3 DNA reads TGCAGTACTCGCCCCGAGGGAAGTAGCTACAATGAGCAGTTCTTC. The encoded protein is CSTRPEGSSYNEQFF.

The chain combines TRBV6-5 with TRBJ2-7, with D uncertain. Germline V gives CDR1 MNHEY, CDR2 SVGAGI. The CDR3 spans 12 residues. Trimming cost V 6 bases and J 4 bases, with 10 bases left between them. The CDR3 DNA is TGTGCCAGCAGCCCCAGTTTTTACGAGCAGTACTTC. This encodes CASSPSFYEQYF.

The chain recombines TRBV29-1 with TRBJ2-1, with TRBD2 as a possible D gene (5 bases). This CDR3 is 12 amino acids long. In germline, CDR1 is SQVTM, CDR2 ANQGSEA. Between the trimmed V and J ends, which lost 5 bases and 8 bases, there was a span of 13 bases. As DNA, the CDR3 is TGCAGCGTTACGGAGAGCGGTGATGAGCAGTTCTTC. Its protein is CSVTESGDEQFF.

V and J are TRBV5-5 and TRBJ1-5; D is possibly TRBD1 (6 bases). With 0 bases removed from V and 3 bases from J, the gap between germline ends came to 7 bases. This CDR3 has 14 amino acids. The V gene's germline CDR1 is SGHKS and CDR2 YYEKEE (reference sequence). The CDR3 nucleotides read TGTGCCAGCAGCTTGGGGGGGCTCAATCAGCCCCAGCATTTT. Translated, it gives CASSLGGLNQPQHF.

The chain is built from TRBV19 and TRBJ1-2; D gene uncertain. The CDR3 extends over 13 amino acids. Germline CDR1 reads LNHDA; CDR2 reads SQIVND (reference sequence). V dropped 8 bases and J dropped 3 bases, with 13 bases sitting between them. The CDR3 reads CASRGWADYGYTF. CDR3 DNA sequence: TGTGCCAGTCGAGGTTGGGCAGACTATGGCTACACCTTC.